This T cell receptor beta chain was found in a study of shared clonotypes between healthy human individuals. Study-level findings and limits: Estimated clonotype richness was generally higher in naive than memory subsets.

V dropped 6 bases and J dropped 8 bases, with 17 bases sitting between them. This CDR3 comprises 13 residues. Germline V gene lookup returns CDR1 SQVTM and CDR2 ANQGSEA. For every subset, genomic DNA was evenly distributed across several immunoSEQ plates. DNA at around 210 ng, about 30,000 T cell genomes, went into sorted-subset replicate PCRs. Method: immunoSEQ multiplex PCR; TCRdb's copy keeps in-frame clones and lacks some. The table includes about 820,000 clones, about 92% detected once. Note on this clone: Its antigen is not known.

Naive CD8 cells, CD45RO-negative and positively selected for CCR7, excluded terminally differentiated effector memory CD45RA+ cells. Donors comprised healthy HIV-negative adults lacking recent acute infections or vaccinations. The gene calls are TRBV29-1 and TRBJ2-4; D not resolved. This TCR derives from a man aged 25-40 years in good health. The sample comprised naive CD8+ T cells sorted from blood. The CDR3 nucleotides are TGCAGCGTACCCTCCACCCGGGTAGACATTCAGTACTTC. It translates to CSVPSTRVDIQYF.